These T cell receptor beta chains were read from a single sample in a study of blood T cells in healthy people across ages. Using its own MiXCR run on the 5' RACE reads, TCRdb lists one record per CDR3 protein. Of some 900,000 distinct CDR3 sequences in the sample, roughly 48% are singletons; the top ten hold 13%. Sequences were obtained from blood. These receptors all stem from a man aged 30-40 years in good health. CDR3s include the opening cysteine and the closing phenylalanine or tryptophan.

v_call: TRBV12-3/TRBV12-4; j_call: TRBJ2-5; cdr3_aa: CASSLQWVTREKETQYF
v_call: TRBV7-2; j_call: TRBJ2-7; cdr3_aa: CASSLGQGYSTQYF
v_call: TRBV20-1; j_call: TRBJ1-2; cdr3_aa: CSARSGTNYGYTF
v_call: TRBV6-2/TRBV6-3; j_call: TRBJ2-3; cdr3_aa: CASSYGLAGGPGYF
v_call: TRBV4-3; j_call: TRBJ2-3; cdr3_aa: CASSLTQAGGRQSTDTQYF
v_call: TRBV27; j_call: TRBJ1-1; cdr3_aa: CASSPRQGGGAFF
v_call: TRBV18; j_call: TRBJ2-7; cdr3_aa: CASSYNRDEQYF
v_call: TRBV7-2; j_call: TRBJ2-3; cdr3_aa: CASSYRDQPQYF
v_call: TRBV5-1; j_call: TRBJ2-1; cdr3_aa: CASSLAEGLQRNEQFF
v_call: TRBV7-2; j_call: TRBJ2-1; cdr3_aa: CASSSPGQHNEQFF
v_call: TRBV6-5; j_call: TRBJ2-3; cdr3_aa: CASSYSGTSRATQYF
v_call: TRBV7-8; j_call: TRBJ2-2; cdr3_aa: CASSAGTGPTGELFF
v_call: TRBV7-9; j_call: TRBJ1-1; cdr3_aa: CASSDQGAFTEAFF
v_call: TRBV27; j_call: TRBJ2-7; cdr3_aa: CASSLSMGEQYF
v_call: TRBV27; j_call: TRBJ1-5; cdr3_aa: CASSPQHF
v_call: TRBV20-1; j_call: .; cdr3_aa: CSAFGRVGETQYF
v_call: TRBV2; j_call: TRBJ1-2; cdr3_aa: CASSDYDHYGYTF
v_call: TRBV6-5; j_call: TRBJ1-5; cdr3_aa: CASSLTSTGAGQPQHF
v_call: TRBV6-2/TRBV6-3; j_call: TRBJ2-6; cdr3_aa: CASSNTGSGANVLTF
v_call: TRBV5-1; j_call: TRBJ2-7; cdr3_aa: CASSSDSPNYEQYF
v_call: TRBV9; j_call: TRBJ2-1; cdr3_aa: CASSSRQGGVEQFF
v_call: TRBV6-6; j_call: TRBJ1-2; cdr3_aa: CASSPRDRVLYGYTF
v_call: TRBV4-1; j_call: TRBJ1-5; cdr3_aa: CASSPRGSLPEPQHF
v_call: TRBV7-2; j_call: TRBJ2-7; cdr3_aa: CASSLGAASSYEQYF
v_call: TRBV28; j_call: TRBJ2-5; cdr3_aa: CASSLSPQGIDEQYF
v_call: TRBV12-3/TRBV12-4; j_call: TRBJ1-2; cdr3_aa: CASSPREQGIGGYTF
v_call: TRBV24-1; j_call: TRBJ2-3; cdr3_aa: CATSGSPWDTQYF